This T cell receptor beta chain is from a study of OX40 agonist ivuxolimab in advanced cancers. Study context: Hepatocellular carcinoma, melanoma, renal cell or head and neck cancer was diagnosed in the dose-escalation patients. Partial responses, seen in three patients, involved one hepatocellular carcinoma and two cutaneous melanomas.

J gave up 4 bases and V 4 bases, and 7 bases lay outside the gene matches. There are 16 residues in the CDR3. Germline CDR1 and CDR2: MNHEY and SVGAGI. The study, taken as a whole, reports: CD8+ T cells were the subset that, on average, had more expanded clones than CD4+. Among the nonresponders, some also had low normalized T-cell clonal expansion.

Assay used: immunoSEQ multiplex PCR; TCRdb lists only in-frame clones, some missing. The sample contains some 45,000 clones, 85% to 90% of which appear only once. A note on this clone: Its target is unknown.

The chain employs TRBV6-5 and TRBJ1-4, with 9 nucleotides matching TRBD1. The source was CD4+ or CD8+ T cells sorted from blood, collected in a trial of the OX40 agonist ivuxolimab. This TCR was recovered from an adult with an advanced solid tumor such as melanoma, head and neck, liver or kidney cancer. CDR3 DNA: TGTGCCAGCAGTTTCACAGGGGGCGGGGGTAATGAAAAACTGTTTTTT. Its translation: CASSFTGGGGNEKLFF.